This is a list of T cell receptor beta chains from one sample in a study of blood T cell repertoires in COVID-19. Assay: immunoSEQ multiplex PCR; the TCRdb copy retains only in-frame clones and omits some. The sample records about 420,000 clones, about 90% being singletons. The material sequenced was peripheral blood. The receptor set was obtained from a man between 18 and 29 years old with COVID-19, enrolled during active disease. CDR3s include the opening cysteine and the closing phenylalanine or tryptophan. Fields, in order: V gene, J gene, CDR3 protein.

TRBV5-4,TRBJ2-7,CASSLLQGRDEQYF
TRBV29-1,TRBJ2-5,CSVEGGGDETQYF
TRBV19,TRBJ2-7,CASSPELAGNSYEQYF
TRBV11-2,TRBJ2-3,CASSLGGGTDTQYF
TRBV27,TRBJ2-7,CASSFGPDSSGYEQYF
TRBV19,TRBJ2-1,CASSIWDYANNEQFF
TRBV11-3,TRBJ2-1,CASSPGQLAYNEQFF
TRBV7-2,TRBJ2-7,CASSNRQSHHEQYF
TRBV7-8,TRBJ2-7,CASSLGLAGVLYEQYF
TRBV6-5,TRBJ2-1,CASSREGQGFLEQFF
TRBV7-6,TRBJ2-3,CASSLAPSGTYTDTQYF
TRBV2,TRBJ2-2,CASSEEGLAAGELFF
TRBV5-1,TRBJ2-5,CASSLYPGREETQYF
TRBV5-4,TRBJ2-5,CASSLGLAGETQYF
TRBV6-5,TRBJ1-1,CASSFSSTGETEAFF
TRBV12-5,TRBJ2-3,CASGSHYKGTDTQYF
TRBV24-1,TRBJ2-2,CATSGLAAGELFF
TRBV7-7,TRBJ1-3,CASRLRQGASRLAGNTIYF
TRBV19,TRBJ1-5,CASNRGRAGDQPQHF
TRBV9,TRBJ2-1,CASSVEGQKHNEQFF
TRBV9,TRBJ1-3,CASSFLPGQSGRNTIYF
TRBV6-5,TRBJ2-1,CASSYLAGGGEEQFF
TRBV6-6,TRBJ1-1,CASSLPGLDTEAFF
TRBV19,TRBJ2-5,CASSIRGGQETQYF
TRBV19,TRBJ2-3,CASSNSGGTDTQYF
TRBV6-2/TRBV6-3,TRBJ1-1,CASSYDRRDTEAFF
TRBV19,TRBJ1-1,CASIADRGLSNTEAFF
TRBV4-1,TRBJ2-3,CASSQGLVGLSTDTQYF
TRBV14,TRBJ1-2,CASSQDSRGTTGYTF
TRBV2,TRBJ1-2,CASSPDRAYGYTF
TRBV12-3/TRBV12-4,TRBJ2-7,CASSPRPRSEQYF
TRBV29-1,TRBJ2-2,CSVRAGRDTGELFF
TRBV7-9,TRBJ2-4,CASSPNGDLLAKNIQYF
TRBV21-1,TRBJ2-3,CASRTRTGGDSTDTQYF
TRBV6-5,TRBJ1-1,CASSTYRENEAFF
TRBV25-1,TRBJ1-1,CASSPRTGGTEAFF
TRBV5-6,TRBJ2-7,CASSFGTGVYEQYF
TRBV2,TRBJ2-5,CASSELAGPPGAQYF
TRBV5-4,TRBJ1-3,CASSWGQGTGNTIYF
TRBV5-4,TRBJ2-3,CASRVGEGADTQYF
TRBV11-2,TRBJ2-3,CASSPARGGGSTDTQYF
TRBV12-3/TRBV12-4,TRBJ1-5,CASSLTGYQPQHF
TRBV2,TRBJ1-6,CASSGAQGAESPLHF
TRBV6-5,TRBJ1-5,CASSRMGEQPQHF
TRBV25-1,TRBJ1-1,CASSGASYTEAFF
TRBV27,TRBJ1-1,CASGFPDTEAFF
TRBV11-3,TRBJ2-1,CASSAAVLNEQFF
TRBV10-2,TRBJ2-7,CASRGTASYEQYF